This T cell receptor (beta chain) was observed in a study of blood T cell repertoires in COVID-19. Study details: Specimens from acute and convalescent COVID-19 originated in the United States, Italy and Spain.

Per the germline V gene, CDR1 is MDHEN and CDR2 is SYDVKM. The CDR3 is made up of 15 amino acids. V gave up 5 bases and J gave up 0 bases; unmatched junction bases: 4. Libraries were prepared by immunoSEQ multiplex PCR; TCRdb keeps only in-frame clonotypes and omits some of them. The profile covers 61,000 or so clones, with almost 90% appearing a single time and about a fifth taken by the ten largest. This sequence joins TRBV28 and TRBJ2-3; 8 bases agree with TRBD2. Sequenced sample: peripheral blood. This TCR was recovered from a woman aged 45-65 years with active or convalescent COVID-19. In DNA form, the CDR3 reads TGTGCCAGCAGTCCTCGGACTAGCAGCACAGATACGCAGTATTTT. Protein: CASSPRTSSTDTQYF.